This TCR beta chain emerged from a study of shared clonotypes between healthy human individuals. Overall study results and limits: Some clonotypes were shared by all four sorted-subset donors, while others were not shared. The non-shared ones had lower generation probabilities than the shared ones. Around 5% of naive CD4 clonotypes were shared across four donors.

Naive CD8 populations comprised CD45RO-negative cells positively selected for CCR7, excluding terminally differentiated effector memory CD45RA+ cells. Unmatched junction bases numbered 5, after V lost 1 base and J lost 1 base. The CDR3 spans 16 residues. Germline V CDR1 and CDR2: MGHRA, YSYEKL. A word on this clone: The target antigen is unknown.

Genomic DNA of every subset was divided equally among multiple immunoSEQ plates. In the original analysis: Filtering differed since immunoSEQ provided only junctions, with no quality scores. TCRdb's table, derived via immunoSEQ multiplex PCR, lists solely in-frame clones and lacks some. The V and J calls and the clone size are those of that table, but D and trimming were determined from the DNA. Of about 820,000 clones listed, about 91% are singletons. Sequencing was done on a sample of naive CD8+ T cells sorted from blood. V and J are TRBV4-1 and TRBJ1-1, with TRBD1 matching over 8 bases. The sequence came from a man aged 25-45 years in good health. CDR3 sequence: CASSQATGQANTEAFF. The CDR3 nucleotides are TGCGCCAGCAGCCAAGCCACGGGACAGGCGAACACTGAAGCTTTCTTT.